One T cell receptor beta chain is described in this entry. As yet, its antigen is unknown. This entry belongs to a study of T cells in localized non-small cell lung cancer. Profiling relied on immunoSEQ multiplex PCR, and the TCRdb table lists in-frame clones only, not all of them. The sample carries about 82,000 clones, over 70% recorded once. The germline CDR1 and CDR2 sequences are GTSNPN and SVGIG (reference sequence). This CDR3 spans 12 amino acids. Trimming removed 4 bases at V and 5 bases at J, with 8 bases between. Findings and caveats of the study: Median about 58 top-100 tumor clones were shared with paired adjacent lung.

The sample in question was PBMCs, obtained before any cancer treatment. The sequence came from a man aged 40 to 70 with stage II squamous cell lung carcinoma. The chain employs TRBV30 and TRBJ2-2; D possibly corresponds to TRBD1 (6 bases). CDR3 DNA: TGTGCCTGGAACAGGGAGACCGGGGAGCTGTTTTTT. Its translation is CAWNRETGELFF. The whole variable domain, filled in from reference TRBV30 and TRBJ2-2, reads SQTIHQWPATLVQPVGSPLSLECTVEGTSNPNLYWYRQAAGRGLQLLFYSVGIGQISSEVPQNLSASRPQDRQFILSSKKLLLSDSGFYLCAWNRETGELFFGEGSRLTVL.